Sequencing of this TCR beta chain was carried out in a study of T cell changes during pregnancy in multiple sclerosis. The table came from immunoSEQ multiplex PCR; TCRdb's copy has only in-frame clones and leaves some out. The table shows 45,000 to 55,000 clones, with under 95% occurring only once. This clonotype was sampled from a female donor with multiple sclerosis, enrolled in a pregnancy study. This sample comprised CD8+ T cells from peripheral blood mononuclear cells, obtained before pregnancy.

The CDR3 protein is CASRPNRDRVYEQYF. In DNA, the CDR3 is TGTGCCAGCAGACCAAACCGGGACAGGGTGTACGAGCAGTACTTC. The rearrangement joins TRBV27 to TRBJ2-7; 9 bases align to TRBD1. Trimming removed 6 bases from V and 4 bases from J; junction bases left unmatched: 10. The germline V gene encodes CDR1 MNHEY and CDR2 SMNVEV (reference sequence). The CDR3 has 15 amino acids.